This TCR beta chain was identified during a study of blood T cells in healthy people across ages. For the second PCR, which ran for roughly 7 to 11 cycles, a sample-barcoded 5' primer and a J-beta primer mix were used. From the 5' RACE reads, TCRdb called clonotypes with MiXCR, one entry per CDR3 protein. The sample lists some 750,000 distinct CDR3 sequences; 20% to 25% were seen once. The CDR3 is made up of 12 amino acids. Per germline, CDR1 SQVTM and CDR2 ANQGSEA. The ends lost 4 bases at V and 4 bases at J; junction bases unmatched: 2. This clonotype was picked up a small number of times. What was sequenced was blood. This chain connects TRBV29-1 to TRBJ1-2; 8 bases are a match to TRBD1. The TCR comes from a man in his sixties or seventies in good health. The CDR3 here is CSVGTGFYGYTF. CDR3 in DNA: TGCAGCGTTGGGACAGGGTTCTATGGCTACACCTTC.